This T cell receptor beta chain was profiled in a study of T cell responses to AZD1222 COVID-19 vaccine. Overall study results and limits: The peak T cell response came first, and repertoires were sampled only after it. Among AZD1222 vaccinees, only six or seven were seropositive at baseline.

This clone was seen more than once but under ten times. Its antigen is undetermined. Profiled with immunoSEQ multiplex PCR; TCRdb holds only in-frame clones, not every one. The table records over 120,000 clones, approximately 85% of them present only once. The CDR3 loop spans 16 amino acids. V was pared by 4 bases and J by 4 bases, with 17 bases between. Germline CDR1 reads MGHRA; CDR2 reads YSYEKL. Sample: peripheral blood, taken on day 0 of AZD1222 vaccination. This TCR derives from an adult in good health. This chain uses TRBV4-1 with TRBJ2-1; D tentatively fits TRBD1 or TRBD2 (5 bases each). The CDR3 bases are TGCGCCAGCAGCCCCCCCTGGGGGAAGGGATACAATGAGCAGTTCTTC. Translating gives CASSPPWGKGYNEQFF.